This is a list of T cell receptor beta chains from one sample in a study of blood T cells in healthy people across ages. TCRdb used MiXCR to reprocess the 5' RACE reads, holding one entry per CDR3 protein. The sample has 1.5 million to 2 million distinct CDR3 sequences, 25% to 30% seen once. The sample comprised blood. All receptors come from a woman under 40 in good health. Both conserved end residues are part of each CDR3. The D gene is left open where the match is weak. Size is omitted from some rows. Given values are once, few, many or a class for expanded clones.

>few|-|TRBJ1-1|TRBV28
TGTGCCAGCAGTTCCCCTAGGGGGTTGAACACTGAAGCTTTCTTT
CASSSPRGLNTEAFF
>once|-|TRBJ2-7|TRBV5-1
TGCGCCAGCAGCTTGAGGGCCGCGGGGTACGAGCAGTACTTC
CASSLRAAGYEQYF
>few|-|TRBJ2-3|TRBV7-3
TGTGCCAGCAGCTTCAGGGGTACTGCAGATACGCAGTATTTT
CASSFRGTADTQYF
>-|-|TRBJ1-4|TRBV5-1
TGCGCCAGCAGCTTGGACAGTAGACAGTCGGCTAATGAAAAACTGTTTTTT
CASSLDSRQSANEKLFF
>few|TRBD1|TRBJ1-4|TRBV27
TGTGCCAGCACCCCGGGACAGGATGAAAAACTGTTTTTT
CASTPGQDEKLFF
>-|TRBD1|TRBJ2-2|TRBV5-5
TGTGCCAGCAGCCTGGGACAGGGGTGGGACGGGGAGCTGTTTTTT
CASSLGQGWDGELFF
>few|-|TRBJ1-6|TRBV5-1
TGCGCCAGCAGCCCGGCCGAGGGGGAGAATTCACCCCTCCACTTT
CASSPAEGENSPLHF
>-|-|TRBJ2-3|TRBV7-2
TGTGCCAGCACCCAAGACCCCCTTTACGGCCTCACAGATACGCAGTATTTT
CASTQDPLYGLTDTQYF
>few|TRBD1|TRBJ1-2|TRBV29-1
TGCAGCGTTGAAGATGGGGACAGGGGGCGTGCTGGCTACACCTTC
CSVEDGDRGRAGYTF
>-|TRBD2|TRBJ2-4|TRBV5-1
TGCGCCAGCAGAATTGGGAGGGAAACCAAAAACATTCAGTACTTC
CASRIGRETKNIQYF
>-|-|TRBJ1-2|TRBV5-1
TGCGCCAGCAGCTTGGGGTCCAGGGAGGATGGCTACACCTTC
CASSLGSREDGYTF
>-|-|TRBJ1-2|TRBV25-1
TGTGCCAGCAGTAACCCAGGTGGTCCTGACTATGGCTACACCTTC
CASSNPGGPDYGYTF
>-|TRBD1|TRBJ1-1|TRBV28
TGTGCCAGCAGTACCTCTCGACAGGGCCTGGGCACTGAAGCTTTCTTT
CASSTSRQGLGTEAFF
>few|TRBD2|TRBJ2-5|TRBV6-2/TRBV6-3
TGTGCCAGCAGTTACAAGACTAGCGGGAGAGGTCAAGAGACCCAGTACTTC
CASSYKTSGRGQETQYF
>-|TRBD2|TRBJ2-1|TRBV9
TGTGCCAGCAGCGTAGAGGGGACTAGCGGGAGTATTGAGCAGTTCTTC
CASSVEGTSGSIEQFF
>few|TRBD1|TRBJ2-1|TRBV7-9
TGTGCCAGCAGCCCTCGACAGGGTTACGATGAGCAGTTCTTC
CASSPRQGYDEQFF
>many|-|TRBJ2-1|TRBV29-1
TGCAGCGCGGGATCTACCCCGGCGGAGCAGTTCTTC
CSAGSTPAEQFF
>few|-|TRBJ1-5|TRBV6-5
TGTGCCAGCGGCGGGGCGCATAGCAATCAGCCCCAGCATTTT
CASGGAHSNQPQHF
>-|-|TRBJ1-2|TRBV10-3
TGTGCCATCAGTGATCTAAGCTCGCCTTTTAATGGCTACACCTTC
CAISDLSSPFNGYTF
>few|TRBD2|TRBJ2-5|TRBV18
TGTGCCAGCTCACCTAGCGGGAGTAGAAGAGAGACCCAGTACTTC
CASSPSGSRRETQYF
>many|-|TRBJ2-7|TRBV20-1
TGCAGTTACACGACCGGGGGACACGAGCAGTACTTC
CSYTTGGHEQYF
>-|-|TRBJ2-6|TRBV28
TGTGCCAGCAGAGCTGCAGGGGGGTCTGGGGCCAACGTCCTGACTTTC
CASRAAGGSGANVLTF
>few|-|TRBJ2-5|TRBV7-9
TGTGCCAGCAGCTTAAGCCCGGCGGAGACCCAGTACTTC
CASSLSPAETQYF
>-|TRBD1|TRBJ2-2|TRBV6-5
TGTGCCAGCAGGGACCGGGACAGGGGGATTATGGAGCGGTTTTTT
CASRDRDRGIMERFF
>-|-|TRBJ2-3|TRBV2
TGTGCCAGCAGTACCCTAGAGGGGGGTACGCAGTATTTT
CASSTLEGGTQYF
>-|-|TRBJ1-1|TRBV6-5
TGTGCCAGCAGTTACTCGGTGAGGAACACTGAAGCTTTCTTT
CASSYSVRNTEAFF
>many|-|TRBJ2-7|TRBV20-1
TGCAGTGCTAGAGGTCAGGGAATCTCCTACGAGCAGTACTTC
CSARGQGISYEQYF
>few|TRBD2|TRBJ2-7|TRBV5-1
TGCGCCAGCAGCATGCGGGGGAACTCCTACGAGCAGTACTTC
CASSMRGNSYEQYF
>many|-|TRBJ1-2|TRBV4-3
TGCGCCAGCAGCCAAGAGCGGGGCCGCGGCTACACCTTC
CASSQERGRGYTF
>-|-|TRBJ2-1|TRBV7-9
TGTGCCAGCACCCCGTCCGGCTCCTACAATGAGCAGTTCTTC
CASTPSGSYNEQFF
>many|-|TRBJ2-5|TRBV20-1
TGCAGTGCTGCAGGGGAAGAGACCCAGTACTTC
CSAAGEETQYF
>few|TRBD2|TRBJ2-3|TRBV10-3
TGTGCCATCAGTGGGACTAGCGGGGACACAGATACGCAGTATTTT
CAISGTSGDTDTQYF
>-|-|TRBJ1-4|TRBV27
TGTGCCACCCGGGGGTGGGTCGGTGAAAAACTGTTTTTT
CATRGWVGEKLFF
>-|-|TRBJ1-6|TRBV20-1
TGCAGTGCTAGGGGGGGGCGGACTAATTCACCCCTCCACTTT
CSARGGRTNSPLHF
>-|-|TRBJ1-1|TRBV20-1
TGCAGTGCTAGAGATCCAGGGCCGGCGGGGAACACTGAAGCTTTCTTT
CSARDPGPAGNTEAFF
>once|-|TRBJ1-5|TRBV12-3/TRBV12-4
TGTGCCAGCAGTTTACAGATCCCAGGGGGCAATCAGCCCCAGCATTTT
CASSLQIPGGNQPQHF
>few|-|TRBJ2-7|TRBV2
TGTGCCAGCAGTGAAGGGGACTCCAATCTCTACGAGCAGTACTTC
CASSEGDSNLYEQYF
>few|-|TRBJ2-3|TRBV15
TGTGCCACCAGCAAGACCGAGGAAGATACGCAGTATTTT
CATSKTEEDTQYF
>-|TRBD1|TRBJ1-2|TRBV12-3/TRBV12-4
TGTGCCAGCAGCACATACAGGGGGCAGGGGAATGGCTACACCTTC
CASSTYRGQGNGYTF
>-|TRBD1|TRBJ2-6|TRBV5-5
TGTGCCAGCAAACGACAGGGCGCGATGGGGGGGGCCAACGTCCTGACTTTC
CASKRQGAMGGANVLTF
>-|TRBD1|TRBJ1-1|TRBV5-1
TGCGCCAGCAGCTTGAGTGGGACAGGGATAGGGGCGACTGAAGCTTTCTTT
CASSLSGTGIGATEAFF
>few|TRBD1|TRBJ2-5|TRBV4-2
TGTGCCAGCAGCCAAGTCAGGGGGTCGAAAGAGACCCAGTACTTC
CASSQVRGSKETQYF
>-|TRBD1|TRBJ1-4|TRBV20-1
TGCAGTGCTGAAAAAGGGGGCGCATTTAATGAAAAACTGTTTTTT
CSAEKGGAFNEKLFF
>-|-|TRBJ1-2|TRBV5-6
TGTGCCAGCAGCTTGGCCCAGCTTGCCTATGGCTACACCTTC
CASSLAQLAYGYTF
>few|TRBD2|TRBJ2-5|TRBV19
TGTGCCAGTAGTCGAGATATGCGGGAGCAGTACTTC
CASSRDMREQYF
>-|TRBD2|TRBJ2-7|TRBV10-3
TGTGCCATCAGTGAGCCCGGGAGGGTGTACGAGCAGTACTTC
CAISEPGRVYEQYF
>few|TRBD1|TRBJ1-5|TRBV28
TGTGCCAGCAGGAACCGGGACAGGGGGCTGCAGCCCCAGCATTTT
CASRNRDRGLQPQHF
>-|TRBD2|TRBJ2-4|TRBV20-1
TGCAGTGCTCCGCGGGGGGGATACAATGAGCGGTACTTC
CSAPRGGYNERYF
>-|TRBD2|TRBJ2-1|TRBV3-1
TGTGCCAGCAGCCTAGCGGGGTATATAGCGCAGTTCTTC
CASSLAGYIAQFF
>few|-|TRBJ2-1|TRBV24-1
TGTGCCACCAGTGATTTTCGGGGTAATGCCTACAATGAGCAGTTCTTC
CATSDFRGNAYNEQFF
>few|-|TRBJ2-5|TRBV6-2/TRBV6-3
TGTGCCAGCAGTTACTCGATGTCTAGCAGTGAGACCCAGTACTTC
CASSYSMSSSETQYF
>few|TRBD1|TRBJ2-5|TRBV7-8
TGTGCCGGCAAAACAGACGGGACAGTGGGTTCACAGACCCAGTACTTC
CAGKTDGTVGSQTQYF
>many|TRBD1|TRBJ2-6|TRBV28
TGTGCCAGCAGTTTATCCTGGAGGACAGGGAAGACTGGGGCCAACGTCCTGACTTTC
CASSLSWRTGKTGANVLTF
>-|TRBD1|TRBJ1-2|TRBV9
TGTGCCAGCAGCGCCTGGGACAGAAATGGCTACACCTTC
CASSAWDRNGYTF
>many|TRBD1|TRBJ2-7|TRBV29-1
TGCAGCGGGGGACAGAGCTCCTACGAGCAGTACTTC
CSGGQSSYEQYF
>few|-|TRBJ1-1|TRBV5-1
TGCGCCAGCAGCTATCGAGGGACGAACACTGAAGCTTTCTTT
CASSYRGTNTEAFF
>few|-|TRBJ1-5|TRBV5-1
TGCGCCAGCAGCGCGCTCGGTGGCAATCAGCCCCAGCATTTT
CASSALGGNQPQHF